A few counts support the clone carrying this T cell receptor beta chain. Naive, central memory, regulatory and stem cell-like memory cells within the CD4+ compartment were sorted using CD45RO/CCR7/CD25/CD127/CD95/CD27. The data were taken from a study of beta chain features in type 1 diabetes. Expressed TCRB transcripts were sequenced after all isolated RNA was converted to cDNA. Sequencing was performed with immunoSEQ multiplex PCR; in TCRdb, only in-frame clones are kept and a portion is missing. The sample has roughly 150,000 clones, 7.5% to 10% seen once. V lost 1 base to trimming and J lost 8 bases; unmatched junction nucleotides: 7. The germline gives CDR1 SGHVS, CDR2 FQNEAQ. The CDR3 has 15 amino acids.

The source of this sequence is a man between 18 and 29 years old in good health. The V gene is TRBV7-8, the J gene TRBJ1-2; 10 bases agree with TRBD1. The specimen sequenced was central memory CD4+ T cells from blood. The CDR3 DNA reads TGTGCCAGCAGCTTAGAACGGGACAGGGGATACGGCTACACCTTC. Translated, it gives CASSLERDRGYGYTF.